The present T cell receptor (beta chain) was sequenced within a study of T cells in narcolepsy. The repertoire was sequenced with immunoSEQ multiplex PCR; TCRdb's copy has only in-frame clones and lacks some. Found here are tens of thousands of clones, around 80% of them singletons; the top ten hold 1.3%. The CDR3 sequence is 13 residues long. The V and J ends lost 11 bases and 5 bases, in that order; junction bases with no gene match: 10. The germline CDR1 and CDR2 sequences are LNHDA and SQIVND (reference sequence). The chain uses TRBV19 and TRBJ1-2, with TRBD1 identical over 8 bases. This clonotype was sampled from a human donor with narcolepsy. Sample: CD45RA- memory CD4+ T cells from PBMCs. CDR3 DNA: TGTGCCGCTCTCTCCCAGGGGGCTTATGGCTACACCTTC. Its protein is CAALSQGAYGYTF.